This T cell receptor beta chain emerged from a study of T cell repertoires in cytomegalovirus infection. J was trimmed by 5 bases and V by 8 bases; bases with no gene match: 8. The CDR3 length is 13 residues. Germline V gives CDR1 SEHNR, CDR2 FQNEAQ (reference sequence). TCRdb reprocessed the reads via MiXCR and lists one record per CDR3 protein. In the table there are some 180,000 distinct CDR3 sequences, roughly 17% of which are singletons. The sequencing sample was made of CD8+ T cells from PBMCs. The chain has TRBV7-9 and TRBJ2-7; 8 bases match TRBD1. This receptor was taken from a human donor in good health (CMV status not recorded). Some clones in this sample may be carry-over from other donors' samples. CDR3 sequence reads: CASGRGQGHEQYF. CDR3 in DNA: TGTGCCAGCGGCCGCGGACAGGGCCACGAGCAGTACTTC. Complete variable domain (other parts from reference TRBV7-9 and TRBJ2-7): DTGVSQNPRHKITKRGQNVTFRCDPISEHNRLYWYRQTLGQGPEFLTYFQNEAQLEKSRLLSDRFSAERPKGSFSTLEIQRTEQGDSAMYLCASGRGQGHEQYFGPGTRLTVT.